This TCR beta chain was identified in a study of shared clonotypes between healthy human individuals. Data came from immunoSEQ multiplex PCR; TCRdb stores just in-frame clones and leaves some out. The sample includes around 2,100,000 clones, approximately 94% of them seen just once. The CDR3 extends over 15 amino acids. Deletions cut 2 bases from V and 10 bases from J, with 17 bases between. The V gene's germline CDR1 is LNHNV and CDR2 YYDKDF (reference sequence). Terminally differentiated effector memory CD45RA+ cells were excluded from the naive CD8 cells, which were CD45RO-negative and positively selected for CCR7.

V and J are TRBV15 and TRBJ1-4; D may be TRBD1 (5 bases). The clonotype originates from a man between 18 and 35 years old in good health. The specimen was naive CD8+ T cells sorted from blood. The CDR3 sequence is CATSRPLAGRGKLFF. Here the CDR3 DNA reads TGTGCCACCAGCAGACCTTTGGCAGGGCGGGGAAAACTGTTTTTT.